Presented here are 10 T cell receptor beta chains from one specimen sequenced in a study of blood T cells in healthy people across ages (dated by TCRdb to between 2014 and 2017). The library was produced with 5' RACE. Sequencing instrument: Illumina HiSeq 2500. The second PCR ran for roughly 7 to 12 cycles and used a J-beta primer mix along with a sample-barcoded 5' primer. TCRdb redid the processing of the public reads, applying fastp at Q25 and MiXCR, and retained in-frame beta chains. Entries that share a CDR3 protein sequence are merged under the most common genes and DNA. The sample table records 600,000 to 800,000 distinct CDR3 sequences; under 25% of these occur just once. The ten largest account for roughly 3.7% of the sample. The sequenced material came from blood. These receptor sequences come from a man between 70 and 80 years old in good health.

The V call is TRBV7-2, the J call TRBJ2-3, with 7 bases aligning to TRBD2. The CDR3 loop spans 17 amino acids. Germline V lookup: CDR1 SGHTA, CDR2 FQGNSA. The ends lost 2 bases at V and 7 bases at J; junction bases unmatched: 15. This CDR3 is CASSLNGEAGLWNTQYF. The CDR3 nucleotides are TGTGCCAGCAGCTTAAATGGTGAAGCGGGACTTTGGAATACGCAGTATTTT.

This clonotype was counted a few times. The chain's CDR3 is CATSDRRAETQYF. In DNA form, the CDR3 reads TGTGCCACCAGTGATCGCAGGGCAGAGACCCAGTACTTC. The V gene is TRBV24-1, the J gene TRBJ2-5, with D possibly being TRBD1 (5 bases). Germline assignment: CDR1 KGHDR and CDR2 SFDVKD. CDR3 size: 13 residues. Trimming left V 3 bases short and J 4 bases short, with 8 bases between.

The J gene is TRBJ1-1, the V gene TRBV12-3 or TRBV12-4; D is uncertain. Trimming left V 5 bases short and J 4 bases short, with 11 bases between. The CDR3 has 13 residues. CDR3 sequence reads: CASSLSVATEAFF. For the CDR3, the DNA is TGTGCCAGCAGTCTCAGTGTGGCCACTGAAGCTTTCTTT.

J is TRBJ1-1 and V is TRBV5-1; tentatively, D is TRBD1 (5 bases). Germline CDR1 SGHRS, CDR2 YFSETQ. The V end lost 0 bases, the J end lost 4 bases, and 13 bases lay between the germline ends. This CDR3 region has 15 residues. CDR3 region: CASSLGGGASTEAFF. The DNA for the CDR3 is TGCGCCAGCAGCTTGGGTGGGGGTGCCTCCACTGAAGCTTTCTTT.

A remark on this clonotype: This clone may be a read error of a much larger clone one base away. The chain links TRBV12-3 or TRBV12-4 to TRBJ2-1, with 13 bases identical to TRBD2. V shed 5 bases and J 12 bases; nucleotides not matched to a gene: 13. The CDR3 runs to 16 residues. The CDR3 protein is CASSTRTSGRAAVQFF. DNA of the CDR3: TGTGCCAGCAGTACAAGGACTAGCGGGAGAGCTGCTGTGCAGTTCTTC.

The chain uses TRBV20-1 and TRBJ1-1; maybe TRBD1 (5 bases). V was pared by 1 base and J by 4 bases, with 16 bases between. The CDR3 length is 15 residues. Per germline, CDR1 DFQATT and CDR2 SNEGSKA (reference sequence). CDR3 nucleotide sequence: TGCAGTGCTAGAGGGGGGGTGAGGGAGACCACTGAAGCTTTCTTT. This gives the protein CSARGGVRETTEAFF.

The DNA of the CDR3 is TGCAGCGTAACCGGGACAGGGACCTACAATGAGCAGTTCTTC. Translated: CSVTGTGTYNEQFF. The rearrangement joins TRBV29-1 to TRBJ2-1, with 9 bases matching TRBD1. V trimming: 6 bases; J trimming: 2 bases; junction bases outside the gene matches: 5. The CDR3 length is 14 residues. CDR1 is SQVTM and CDR2 is ANQGSEA in the germline V gene.

The table lists this clonotype with many counts. The genes are TRBV20-1 and TRBJ2-1; 8 bases are a match to TRBD1. J gave up 9 bases and V 0 bases, and 16 bases lay outside the gene matches. Germline CDR1 DFQATT, CDR2 SNEGSKA (reference sequence). The CDR3 loop spans 17 amino acids. CDR3 nucleotide sequence: TGCAGTGCTAGAGAAAAACTGCATACGGCAGGGGGCGGTGAGCAGTTCTTC. Protein product: CSAREKLHTAGGGEQFF.

The V call is TRBV20-1, the J call TRBJ2-1; 10 nucleotides match TRBD2. The CDR3 totals 15 residues. Per the germline V gene, CDR1 is DFQATT and CDR2 is SNEGSKA (reference sequence). The ends lost 3 bases at V and 3 bases at J; junction bases unmatched: 5. The CDR3: CSARGLAQLYNEQFF. In nucleotides, the CDR3 is TGCAGTGCTAGGGGACTAGCGCAGCTCTACAATGAGCAGTTCTTC.

The V call is TRBV21-1, the J call TRBJ2-5; TRBD2, as called in the table, went unchecked against the DNA. TRBV21-1 represents a pseudogene. This CDR3 is built from 14 residues. CDR3 protein: CASIGAGIQETQYF. The CDR3 bases are TGTGCCAGCATCGGTGCGGGGATCCAAGAGACCCAGTACTTC.